Listed here are 10 T cell receptor beta chains from one sample, sequenced in a study of kidney transplant recipient with SARS-CoV-2 infection (dated by TCRdb to the early 2020s). Reading the label with the study, this specimen's time point is: pre-pandemic baseline sample and day 111 after first positive SARS-CoV-2 test. The sequencer listed for this sample is Illumina MiSeq. TCRdb reprocessing: public reads trimmed at Q25 with fastp, clones called with MiXCR, in-frame beta chains kept. Each entry is one CDR3 protein sequence, shown with its most common DNA and genes. The sample yields 250,000 or so distinct CDR3 sequences; more than 25% were counted once. The ten largest account for almost 7.5% of the sample. Here the sequenced sample was a blood sample, taken at baseline and around day 120 from a kidney transplant recipient. These receptors originate from a male patient aged 25 to 39 who had COVID-19 and was a kidney transplant recipient. After a transplant, some of the T cells may come from the graft donor.

Comments on this clonotype: A much larger clone is a single base away; this may be a read error. The chain carries TRBV6-5 and TRBJ1-3; D gene uncertain. CDR1 is MNHEY and CDR2 is SVGAGI in the germline V gene. The CDR3 is 12 amino acids. The DNA of the CDR3 is TGTGCCAGCAGTTACATCCGAAACGCCATATATTTT. The encoded protein is CASSYIRNAIYF.

Regarding this clonotype: A much larger clone lies one base from this, so it may be a read error. V and J are TRBV29-1 and TRBJ2-7; D ambiguous. Germline V gene sequence: CDR1 SQVTM, CDR2 ANQGSEA. V lost 5 bases and J lost 2, with 7 bases in between. This CDR3 has 11 residues. CDR3 amino acids: CSVSIPYEQYF. The CDR3 bases are TGCAGCGTTAGCATCCCCTACGAGCAGTACTTC.

This clonotype was seen just once. No conserved phenylalanine or tryptophan is present at the end of the CDR3, so a read error is the likely explanation. The DNA is left out, because the CDR3 cannot be placed on it with certainty; the CDR3 is given as TCRdb lists it. The V and J genes are TRBV3-1 and TRBJ1-2; TRBD1 is the table's D call, not checked against the DNA. The germline V gene encodes CDR1 LGHDT and CDR2 YNNKEL (reference sequence). A total of 15 residues make up the CDR3, ends included. This CDR3 is CASSQTGTDLYGDTC.

Of note for this clonotype: A read error may explain this, as a much larger clone is one base away. The CDR3 reads CASSTSGLASSYEQYF. Written as DNA, the CDR3 is TGTGCCAGCAGCACCTCGGGACTAGCGAGCTCCTACGAGCAGTACTTC. This rearrangement joins TRBV9 to TRBJ2-7; TRBD2 agrees at 10 bases. This CDR3 contains 16 residues. CDR1 and CDR2 from the germline V gene are SGDLS and YYNGEE. Trimming cost V 4 bases and J 0 bases; bases outside gene matches: 7.

The table lists this clonotype with many counts. V usage is TRBV18 and J usage is TRBJ2-1, with a possible D match to TRBD2 (6 bases). Germline V lookup: CDR1 KGHSH, CDR2 LQKENI. This CDR3 has 14 residues. V lost 3 bases to trimming and J lost 4 bases, with 10 bases between them. The CDR3 coding sequence is TGTGCCAGCTCACCGGGACTGGAATACAATGAGCAGTTCTTC. Translated: CASSPGLEYNEQFF.

This chain uses TRBV4-3 with TRBJ1-2; maybe TRBD1 (6 bases). The CDR3 consists of 17 residues. Trimming took off 5 bases at V and 4 bases at J, with 23 bases between the two ends. The germline gives CDR1 LGHNA, CDR2 YSLEER. In nucleotides, the CDR3 is TGCGCCAGCAGCAACCCGACAGGACGTCGAAAGACCTATGGCTACACCTTC. It yields the protein CASSNPTGRRKTYGYTF.

This clonotype was counted ten times or more. The chain uses TRBV6-1 and TRBJ1-2; no clear D gene. Germline V gene data show CDR1 as MNHNS and CDR2 as SASEGT. Trimming took 4 bases from V and 4 from J, leaving 22 bases between them. The CDR3 has 17 amino acids. The CDR3 DNA reads as TGTGCCAGCAGTGTATGCCTGGAATGTAGAAAGACCTATGGCTACACCTTC. Protein: CASSVCLECRKTYGYTF.

Many counts were recorded for this clonotype. The chain joins TRBV7-2 to TRBJ1-2; D remains unclear. The CDR3 spans 17 residues. The germline gives CDR1 SGHTA, CDR2 FQGNSA. Trimming stripped 5 bases from V and 4 bases from J, with 23 bases between. The CDR3 sequence is CASSIARRDGKTYGYTF. The CDR3 DNA follows: TGTGCCAGCAGCATCGCTCGCAGAGACGGAAAGACCTATGGCTACACCTTC.

The rearrangement joins TRBV27 to TRBJ2-1; 8 bases line up with TRBD1. V dropped 5 bases and J dropped 9; count of bases not matched to a gene: 12. CDR3 length: 15 residues. Germline V gene data show CDR1 as MNHEY and CDR2 as SMNVEV (reference sequence). This CDR3 reads CASSRPLDRGAEQFF. CDR3 bases: TGTGCCAGCAGTCGCCCCCTAGACAGGGGAGCTGAGCAGTTCTTC.

The table lists this clonotype with many counts. The chain is built from TRBV20-1 and TRBJ1-2; D uncertain. V lost 4 bases to trimming and J lost 4 bases, with 22 bases between them. The CDR3 is 16 amino acids. The germline V gene encodes CDR1 DFQATT and CDR2 SNEGSKA (reference sequence). The CDR3 spells CSAIEKLFRKTYGYTF. In nucleotides, the CDR3 is TGCAGTGCTATAGAAAAGCTGTTTCGAAAGACCTATGGCTACACCTTC.